The rows below give T cell receptor beta chains drawn from one sample of a study of blood T cells in healthy people across ages. MiXCR, applied by TCRdb to the 5' RACE reads, yields one record per CDR3 protein. In the table there are 700,000 to 900,000 distinct CDR3 sequences, around 25% of which are singletons. This sample also appeared in a second study, on T cells of mothers and their children.

The sequenced sample was blood. All receptors derive from a boy aged 10-17 years in good health. CDR3s include the opening cysteine and the closing phenylalanine or tryptophan. D genes are given only for firm matches. A clone size is listed for some rows: how often the clone was seen (once, few, many), or a class if it is expanded.

J gene: TRBJ1-4
V gene: TRBV6-5
D gene: NA
clone size: few
CDR3 DNA: TGTGCCAGCAGTTACCCCCCGACTTGGGGGGCTTATGAAAAACTGTTTTTT
CDR3 protein: CASSYPPTWGAYEKLFF

J gene: TRBJ1-5
V gene: TRBV4-1
D gene: NA
clone size: NA
CDR3 DNA: TGCGCCAGCAGCCAAGATTCCCCTCGCGGCAATCAGCCCCAGCATTTT
CDR3 protein: CASSQDSPRGNQPQHF

J gene: TRBJ1-1
V gene: TRBV9
D gene: NA
clone size: NA
CDR3 DNA: TGTGCCAGCAGCGTAGGTCCGGAAAATGAAGCTTTCTTT
CDR3 protein: CASSVGPENEAFF

J gene: TRBJ2-5
V gene: TRBV10-3
D gene: TRBD2
clone size: few
CDR3 DNA: TGTGCCATCAATACAAAGCGGGGGGGCCAGGTAGAGACCCAGTACTTC
CDR3 protein: CAINTKRGGQVETQYF

J gene: TRBJ2-2
V gene: TRBV27
D gene: NA
clone size: NA
CDR3 DNA: TGTGCCAGCAGTTTCGCGGGGCTCTCGGGCACCGGGGAGCTGTTTTTT
CDR3 protein: CASSFAGLSGTGELFF

J gene: TRBJ2-1
V gene: TRBV10-3
D gene: TRBD2
clone size: NA
CDR3 DNA: TGTGCCATCAGCCCGACTAGCGGGGGGCTTTTAAGCTCCTACAATGAGCAGTTCTTC
CDR3 protein: CAISPTSGGLLSSYNEQFF

J gene: TRBJ2-7
V gene: TRBV12-3/TRBV12-4
D gene: NA
clone size: few
CDR3 DNA: TGTGCCAGCAGCTACGGAACCGAGCAGTACTTC
CDR3 protein: CASSYGTEQYF

J gene: TRBJ2-1
V gene: TRBV4-1
D gene: NA
clone size: NA
CDR3 DNA: TGCGCCAGCAGCCAATTAGCCCTGAACAATGAGCAGTTCTTC
CDR3 protein: CASSQLALNNEQFF

J gene: TRBJ1-3
V gene: TRBV10-3
D gene: NA
clone size: few
CDR3 DNA: TGTGCCGCAAGGGACTGGAGCTCTGGAAACACCATATATTTT
CDR3 protein: CAARDWSSGNTIYF

J gene: TRBJ1-2
V gene: TRBV19
D gene: NA
clone size: NA
CDR3 DNA: TGTGCCAGTACCGTAGGGACGTATGGCTACACCTTC
CDR3 protein: CASTVGTYGYTF

J gene: TRBJ1-4
V gene: TRBV20-1
D gene: TRBD1
clone size: few
CDR3 DNA: TGCAGTGCTACAGGGGGATACAATGAAAAACTGTTTTTT
CDR3 protein: CSATGGYNEKLFF

J gene: TRBJ2-2
V gene: TRBV4-1
D gene: NA
clone size: many
CDR3 DNA: TGCGCCAGCAGCCTCCCGGGCAGGGTCCCGGGGACCGGGGAGCTGTTTTTT
CDR3 protein: CASSLPGRVPGTGELFF

J gene: TRBJ1-1
V gene: TRBV6-5
D gene: NA
clone size: NA
CDR3 DNA: TGTGCCAGCAGTTACGCCACGCACACTGAAGCTTTCTTT
CDR3 protein: CASSYATHTEAFF

J gene: TRBJ1-6
V gene: TRBV5-1
D gene: NA
clone size: NA
CDR3 DNA: TGTGCCAGCAGCCTAACAGGGAGCTCCTATAATTCACCCCTCCACTTT
CDR3 protein: CASSLTGSSYNSPLHF

J gene: TRBJ1-1
V gene: TRBV2
D gene: NA
clone size: few
CDR3 DNA: TGTGCCAGCAGGGCAGCGGGCTGGAACACTGAAGCTTTCTTT
CDR3 protein: CASRAAGWNTEAFF

J gene: TRBJ1-5
V gene: TRBV7-2
D gene: NA
clone size: few
CDR3 DNA: TGTGCCAGCAGCCTTGACAGGCCCAATCGGCCCCAGCATTTT
CDR3 protein: CASSLDRPNRPQHF

J gene: TRBJ2-7
V gene: TRBV20-1
D gene: NA
clone size: few
CDR3 DNA: TGCAGTGCTTCACGGACCGGGACCCCGAGCTCCTACGAGCAGTACTTC
CDR3 protein: CSASRTGTPSSYEQYF

J gene: TRBJ1-1
V gene: TRBV19
D gene: NA
clone size: few
CDR3 DNA: TGTGCCAGTAGCCAAAGGGAGACTGAAGCTTTCTTT
CDR3 protein: CASSQRETEAFF

J gene: TRBJ1-5
V gene: TRBV2
D gene: NA
clone size: NA
CDR3 DNA: TGTGCCAGCAACCCAGGGCGAGATCAGCCCCAGCATTTT
CDR3 protein: CASNPGRDQPQHF

J gene: TRBJ1-1
V gene: TRBV20-1
D gene: TRBD1
clone size: few
CDR3 DNA: TGCAGTGCTCGGGACAGTTTGAACACTGAAGCTTTCTTT
CDR3 protein: CSARDSLNTEAFF

J gene: TRBJ2-1
V gene: TRBV6-2/TRBV6-3
D gene: NA
clone size: NA
CDR3 DNA: TGTGCCAGCATTTACCGGGGGGCCCACTACAATGAGCAGTTCTTC
CDR3 protein: CASIYRGAHYNEQFF

J gene: TRBJ2-5
V gene: TRBV7-3
D gene: TRBD2
clone size: few
CDR3 DNA: TGTGCCAGCAGCTTATTCAGCGGGGAGCAAGAGACCCAGTACTTC
CDR3 protein: CASSLFSGEQETQYF

J gene: TRBJ2-7
V gene: TRBV30
D gene: NA
clone size: NA
CDR3 DNA: TGTGCCTGGAGTGTCACCTACGAGCAGTACTTC
CDR3 protein: CAWSVTYEQYF

J gene: TRBJ1-2
V gene: TRBV12-3/TRBV12-4
D gene: NA
clone size: NA
CDR3 DNA: TGTGCCAGCAGTTCCCCAGACAGTACCTATGGCTACACCTTC
CDR3 protein: CASSSPDSTYGYTF

J gene: TRBJ1-6
V gene: TRBV12-5
D gene: NA
clone size: NA
CDR3 DNA: TGTGCTAGTGGTTTGACCGGATATAATTCACCCCTCCACTTT
CDR3 protein: CASGLTGYNSPLHF

J gene: TRBJ1-5
V gene: TRBV4-2
D gene: NA
clone size: NA
CDR3 DNA: TGTGCCAGCAGCCAAGATCTGAACCCGAATCAGCCCCAGCATTTT
CDR3 protein: CASSQDLNPNQPQHF

J gene: TRBJ2-7
V gene: TRBV9
D gene: NA
clone size: NA
CDR3 DNA: TGTGCCAGCAGCGTAGACGGGTCCGGGGAGCAGTACTTC
CDR3 protein: CASSVDGSGEQYF

J gene: TRBJ1-1
V gene: TRBV13
D gene: TRBD1
clone size: few
CDR3 DNA: TGTGCCAGCAGCTTCGAGGGACAGCGGATGAACACTGAAGCTTTCTTT
CDR3 protein: CASSFEGQRMNTEAFF

J gene: TRBJ2-1
V gene: TRBV5-1
D gene: NA
clone size: NA
CDR3 DNA: TGCGCCAGCAGCTCCGAGGATGGCTACCCCTACTACAATGAGCAGTTCTTC
CDR3 protein: CASSSEDGYPYYNEQFF

J gene: TRBJ2-1
V gene: TRBV2
D gene: TRBD2
clone size: few
CDR3 DNA: TGTGCCAGCAGTGCGAGGCTAGCGGGGGGCAATGAGCAGTTCTTC
CDR3 protein: CASSARLAGGNEQFF

J gene: TRBJ2-5
V gene: TRBV6-1
D gene: TRBD2
clone size: few
CDR3 DNA: TGTGCCAGTAGGACCCCGGGACTAGCGGGGGAGACCCAGTACTTC
CDR3 protein: CASRTPGLAGETQYF

J gene: TRBJ2-2
V gene: TRBV18
D gene: NA
clone size: many
CDR3 DNA: TGTGCCAGCTCAACCAGCACCGGGGAGCTGTTTTTT
CDR3 protein: CASSTSTGELFF

J gene: TRBJ2-4
V gene: TRBV28
D gene: NA
clone size: few
CDR3 DNA: TGTGCCAGCAGTTTTAGAGGCAGATTCTTAGCCAAAAACATTCAGTACTTC
CDR3 protein: CASSFRGRFLAKNIQYF

J gene: TRBJ2-3
V gene: TRBV5-1
D gene: TRBD2
clone size: NA
CDR3 DNA: TGCGCCAGCAGCTTGTGGAATAGCGGGGGGCTGGATACGCAGTATTTT
CDR3 protein: CASSLWNSGGLDTQYF

J gene: TRBJ1-1
V gene: TRBV3-1
D gene: TRBD1
clone size: NA
CDR3 DNA: TGTGCCAGCAGCCAGCGAACAGGGGAAGGCCTAGCTTTCTTT
CDR3 protein: CASSQRTGEGLAFF

J gene: TRBJ1-4
V gene: TRBV7-9
D gene: NA
clone size: NA
CDR3 DNA: TGTGCCGGCAGCCAATTAGCGGGGGAAAAACTGTTTTTT
CDR3 protein: CAGSQLAGEKLFF

J gene: TRBJ2-1
V gene: TRBV20-1
D gene: NA
clone size: NA
CDR3 DNA: TGCAGTGCTAGACCCGCATACAATGAGCAGTTCTTC
CDR3 protein: CSARPAYNEQFF

J gene: TRBJ2-7
V gene: TRBV27
D gene: NA
clone size: NA
CDR3 DNA: TGTGCCAGCAGTTTGAATAGGCCTGGCTACGAGCAGTACTTC
CDR3 protein: CASSLNRPGYEQYF